These 15 T cell receptor beta chains originate from one sample sequenced in a study of tumour-infiltrating T cells in Burkitt lymphoma. Clones were read by immunoSEQ multiplex PCR, and TCRdb kept only the in-frame ones, dropping some. Found here are about 9,200 clones, about three fifths of them singletons; the top ten hold approximately 5.6%. The sequenced sample was tumor tissue. Every receptor here comes from a human donor with diffuse large B-cell lymphoma.

The DNA for the CDR3 is TGTGCCATCAGCCGGGGACAGGGAGATCAGCCCCAGCATTTT. It is translated as CAISRGQGDQPQHF. This chain links TRBV28 with TRBJ1-5, with 9 bases fitting TRBD1. Germline-derived CDR1 and CDR2 are MDHEN and SYDVKM. This CDR3 is built from 14 residues. J lost 5 bases, V lost 10 bases, and 9 bases had no gene match.

The rearrangement links TRBV27 to TRBJ1-2, with 8 bases aligning to TRBD1. V lost 4 bases to trimming and J lost 0 bases; unmatched junction nucleotides: 10. Germline V gene sequence: CDR1 MNHEY, CDR2 SMNVEV (reference sequence). This CDR3 region has 17 residues. CDR3 nucleotides: TGTGCCAGCAGTTCTCGACAGGGGAGCAAGGCTAACTATGGCTACACCTTC. Its protein product is CASSSRQGSKANYGYTF.

Relative to its sample, this clone is medium-sized (0.01 to 0.1%). The chain uses TRBV5-6 and TRBJ1-2; TRBD1 agrees at 8 bases. J lost 6 bases, V lost 2 bases, and 9 bases had no gene match. CDR1 and CDR2 (germline): SGHDT, YYEEEE. The CDR3 has 15 amino acids. CDR3 loop: CASSFVTGAMHGYTF. The CDR3, as DNA: TGTGCCAGCAGCTTCGTGACAGGGGCAATGCATGGCTACACCTTC.

This CDR3 reads CASRSTANTEAFF. The CDR3 DNA is TGTGCCAGCAGAAGTACAGCGAACACTGAAGCTTTCTTT. V is TRBV7-2 and J is TRBJ1-1; D gene unclear. The CDR3 has 13 amino acids. V was clipped by 6 bases and J by 1 base, with 9 bases between them. Germline V lookup: CDR1 SGHTA, CDR2 FQGNSA. The variable domain in full, completed from reference TRBV7-2 and TRBJ1-1, reads GAGVSQSPSNKVTEKGKDVELRCDPISGHTALYWYRQSLGQGLEFLIYFQGNSAPDKSGLPSDRFSAERTGGSVSTLTIQRTQQEDSAVYLCASRSTANTEAFFGQGTRLTVV.

The chain combines TRBV5-1 with TRBJ1-1, with D possibly being TRBD1 (5 bases). This CDR3 has 15 amino acids. Trimming pared 6 bases from V and 2 bases from J, leaving 17 bases between. The germline V gene has CDR1 SGHRS and CDR2 YFSETQ. This CDR3 reads CASKPPQVVNTEAFF. CDR3 DNA: TGCGCCAGCAAGCCGCCACAGGTCGTTAACACTGAAGCTTTCTTT.

This chain connects TRBV2 to TRBJ1-3, with D unresolved. CDR1 SNHLY and CDR2 FYNNEI come from the germline V gene. V lost 5 bases, J lost 2 bases, and 4 bases lay in between. The CDR3 runs to 12 residues. This CDR3 is CASSPPGNTIYF. The CDR3 bases are TGTGCCAGCAGTCCCCCTGGAAACACCATATATTTT.

To note about this clone: The same CDR3 is also encoded by other DNA sequences in this sample. This sequence joins TRBV30 and TRBJ1-1, with a tentative D call TRBD1 (6 bases). Germline CDR1 GTSNPN, CDR2 SVGIG (reference sequence). V lost 5 bases, J lost 1 base, and 14 bases lay in between. The length of the CDR3 is 14 residues. For the CDR3, the DNA is TGTGCCTGGGGTTCTCAGGGGTCGAACACTGAAGCTTTCTTT. Protein product: CAWGSQGSNTEAFF.

The chain is built from TRBV29-1 and TRBJ2-5, with 7 bases matching TRBD1. V shed 4 bases, J shed 4 bases, and the junction held 6 bases outside the gene matches. The CDR3 totals 13 residues. Germline V gene data show CDR1 as SQVTM and CDR2 as ANQGSEA. The chain's CDR3 is CSVGGRGRETQYF. The CDR3 DNA reads TGCAGCGTTGGGGGCAGGGGGAGAGAGACCCAGTACTTC.

In this sample, this clone turned up once. The CDR3 DNA reads TGCGCCAGCAGCCCTAGCGGGGCGAACAATGAGCAGTTCTTC. Residues: CASSPSGANNEQFF. The V call is TRBV4-1, the J call TRBJ2-1, with 9 bases lining up with TRBD2. V lost 4 bases and J lost 5; bases outside the gene matches: 3. Germline CDR1 reads MGHRA; CDR2 reads YSYEKL. The CDR3 sequence is 14 residues long.

V gene TRBV2 combines with J gene TRBJ1-1; TRBD1 might be the D (5 bases). Germline CDR1 reads SNHLY; CDR2 reads FYNNEI. The CDR3 has 13 amino acids. The V and J ends lost 6 bases and 0 bases respectively, with 8 bases between them. CDR3 DNA: TGTGCCAGCAGCAGGGAAGTGAACACTGAAGCTTTCTTT. As protein: CASSREVNTEAFF.

The CDR3 loop is CASSIGPLYRFYGYTF. For the CDR3, the DNA is TGTGCCAGTAGTATCGGGCCGCTATACAGGTTCTATGGCTACACCTTC. The chain carries TRBV19 and TRBJ1-2; TRBD1 is a possible D gene (5 bases). CDR1 is LNHDA, CDR2 SQIVND, per germline (reference sequence). The CDR3 consists of 16 residues. The V gene lost 3 bases and the J gene lost 4 bases, with 18 bases spanning the gap.

The rearrangement links TRBV5-1 to TRBJ2-1; possible D gene TRBD1, 6 bases. Germline V gene data show CDR1 as SGHRS and CDR2 as YFSETQ. V lost 0 bases and J 0 bases, leaving 13 bases between the germline ends. This CDR3 region has 17 residues. CDR3: CASSLAGHTNSYNEQFF. In DNA form, the CDR3 reads TGCGCCAGCAGCTTGGCGGGACACACCAACTCCTACAATGAGCAGTTCTTC.

This clone has more than one count but fewer than ten. The CDR3 protein is CASKHFSSTDTQYF. The CDR3, as DNA: TGTGCCAGCAAACACTTTTCTAGCACAGATACGCAGTATTTT. J is TRBJ2-3 and V is TRBV27; D is unresolved. The germline CDR1 and CDR2 sequences are MNHEY and SMNVEV (reference sequence). The CDR3 is 14 amino acids. V shed 7 bases and J shed 0 bases, with 11 bases lying between them.

In this sample, this clone turned up once. The genes are TRBV5-6 and TRBJ1-1; possible D gene TRBD1, 6 bases. There are 13 residues in the CDR3. V gave up 3 bases and J gave up 5 bases, with 11 bases separating them. Germline loops: CDR1 SGHDT, CDR2 YYEEEE. The chain's CDR3 is CASSSLQGTEAFF. The CDR3 region has the DNA TGTGCCAGCAGCTCATTACAGGGAACTGAAGCTTTCTTT.

This chain joins TRBV5-1 and TRBJ1-1; D remains unclear. V lost 1 base, J lost 6 bases, and 10 bases lay in between. Germline CDR1 is SGHRS and CDR2 is YFSETQ. This CDR3 is built from 13 residues. The CDR3 loop is CASSLLGVSEAFF. CDR3 nucleotide sequence: TGCGCCAGCAGCTTGTTGGGTGTATCTGAAGCTTTCTTT.